This TCR beta chain is from a study of control samples from healthy donors and cancer patients. TCRdb keeps only in-frame clones here, not all; method: immunoSEQ multiplex PCR. The profile shows 150,000 to 200,000 clones, almost 90% of them singletons. This CDR3 spans 13 amino acids. V shed 5 bases, J shed 5 bases, and the junction held 2 bases outside the gene matches. Germline values: CDR1 SGHTA, CDR2 FQGNSA. The sequenced material came from blood. This receptor was obtained from a woman in her fifties or sixties in good health. The gene calls are TRBV7-2 and TRBJ1-5; TRBD1 aligns across 8 bases. DNA for the CDR3: TGTGCCAGCAGCGTACAGGGGGATCAGCCCCAGCATTTT. The encoded protein is CASSVQGDQPQHF.